Reported below is one T cell receptor (beta chain). The sample comes from a study of blood T cell repertoires in COVID-19. Study in general: PBMCs, B-cell-depleted T cells, or T cells provided the cDNA or gDNA that made up the material.

Using immunoSEQ multiplex PCR, the repertoire was profiled, and TCRdb retains in-frame clones only, with some absent. Of approximately 100,000 clones listed, approximately 88% are singletons. V shed 6 bases and J shed 4 bases, with 10 bases lying between them. The CDR3 length is 12 residues. Germline loops: CDR1 LNHDA, CDR2 SQIVND (reference sequence). This sequence originates from a human donor in a cohort sampled during active COVID-19. The chain has TRBV19 and TRBJ2-7; maybe TRBD2 (6 bases). Sequenced input: peripheral blood. CDR3 DNA sequence: TGTGCCAGTAGCGGGAGCGGATACGAGCAGTACTTC. Translating it yields CASSGSGYEQYF.